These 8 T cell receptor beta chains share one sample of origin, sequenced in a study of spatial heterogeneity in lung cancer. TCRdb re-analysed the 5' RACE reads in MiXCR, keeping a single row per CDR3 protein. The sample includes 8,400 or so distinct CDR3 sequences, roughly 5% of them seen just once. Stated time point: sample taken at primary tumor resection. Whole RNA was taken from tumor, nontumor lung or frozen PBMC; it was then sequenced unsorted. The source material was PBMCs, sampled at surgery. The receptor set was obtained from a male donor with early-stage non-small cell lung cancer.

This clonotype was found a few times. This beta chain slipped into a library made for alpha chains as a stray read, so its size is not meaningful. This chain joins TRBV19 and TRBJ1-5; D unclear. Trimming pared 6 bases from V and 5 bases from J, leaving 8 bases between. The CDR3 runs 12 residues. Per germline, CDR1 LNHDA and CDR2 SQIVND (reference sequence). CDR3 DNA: TGTGCCAGTAGCTCTTTTGATCAGCCCCAGCATTTT. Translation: CASSSFDQPQHF.

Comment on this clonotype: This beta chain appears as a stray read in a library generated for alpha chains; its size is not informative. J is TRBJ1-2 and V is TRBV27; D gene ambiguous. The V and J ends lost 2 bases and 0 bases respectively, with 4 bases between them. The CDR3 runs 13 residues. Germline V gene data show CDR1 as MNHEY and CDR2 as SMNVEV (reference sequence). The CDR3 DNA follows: TGTGCCAGCAGTTTACGGGCTAACTATGGCTACACCTTC. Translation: CASSLRANYGYTF.

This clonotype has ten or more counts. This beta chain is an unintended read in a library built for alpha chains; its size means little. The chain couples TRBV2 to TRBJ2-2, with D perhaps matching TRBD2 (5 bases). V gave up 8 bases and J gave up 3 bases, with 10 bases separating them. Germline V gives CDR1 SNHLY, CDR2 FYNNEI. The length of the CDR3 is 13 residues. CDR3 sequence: CASLADYTGELFF. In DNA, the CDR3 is TGTGCCAGCCTAGCAGACTACACCGGGGAGCTGTTTTTT.

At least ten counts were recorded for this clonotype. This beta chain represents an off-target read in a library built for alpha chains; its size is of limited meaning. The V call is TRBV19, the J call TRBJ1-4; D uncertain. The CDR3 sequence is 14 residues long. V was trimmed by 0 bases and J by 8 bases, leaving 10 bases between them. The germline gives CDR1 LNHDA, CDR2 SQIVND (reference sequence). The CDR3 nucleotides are TGTGCCAGTAGTATAGACCTGGAAGAGGAAAAACTGTTTTTT. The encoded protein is CASSIDLEEEKLFF.

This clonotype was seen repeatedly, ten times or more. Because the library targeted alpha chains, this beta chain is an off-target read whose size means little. This chain's CDR3 is CASSSEGVGAEAFF. CDR3 nucleotide sequence: TGTGCCAGCAGCTCAGAGGGGGTGGGGGCTGAAGCTTTCTTT. The chain uses TRBV11-2 and TRBJ1-1; weak D call: TRBD1 (6 bases). Germline loops: CDR1 SGHAT, CDR2 FQNNGV. The CDR3 sequence is 14 residues long. The germline V and J ends were trimmed by 4 bases and 6 bases, with 15 bases remaining between them.

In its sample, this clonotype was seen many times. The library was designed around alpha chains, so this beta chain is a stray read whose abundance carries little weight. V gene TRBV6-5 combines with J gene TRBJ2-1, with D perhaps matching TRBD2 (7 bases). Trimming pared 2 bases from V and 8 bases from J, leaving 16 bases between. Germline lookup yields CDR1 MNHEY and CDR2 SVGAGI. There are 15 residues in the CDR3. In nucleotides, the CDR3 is TGTGCCAGCAGTTACGGGGGGGGGCCTAGCGATGAGCAGTTCTTC. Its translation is CASSYGGGPSDEQFF.

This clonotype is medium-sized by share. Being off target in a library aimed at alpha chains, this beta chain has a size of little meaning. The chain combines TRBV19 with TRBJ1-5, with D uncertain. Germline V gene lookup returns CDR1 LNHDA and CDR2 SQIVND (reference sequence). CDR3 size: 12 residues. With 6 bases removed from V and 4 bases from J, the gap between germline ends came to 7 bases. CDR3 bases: TGTGCCAGTAGACTCGGGAATCAGCCCCAGCATTTT. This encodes CASRLGNQPQHF.

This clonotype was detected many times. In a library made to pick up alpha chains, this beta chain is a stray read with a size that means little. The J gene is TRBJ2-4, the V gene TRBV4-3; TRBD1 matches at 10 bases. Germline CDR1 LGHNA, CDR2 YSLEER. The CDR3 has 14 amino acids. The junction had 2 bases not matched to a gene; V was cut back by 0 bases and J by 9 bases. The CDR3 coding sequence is TGCGCCAGCAGCCAAGAGACAGGGGGCGTCATTCAGTACTTC. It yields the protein CASSQETGGVIQYF.